The following is a T cell receptor (beta chain) sequence with its context. Its antigen is unidentified. The data are from a study of persistence of HIV-infected CD4 T cells. General study findings and limits: Proviral oligoclonality tracked with TCR oligoclonality within the same sorted cells.

Cells were stimulated with CMV-infected fibroblast lysates at around 9.1 ug/mL. Sorting selected CD4+ T cells upregulating both CD40 ligand and CD69. Donors had undetectable plasma HIV-1 RNA, under 50 copies/mL, for 4+ years. Stimulated PBMCs had first been depleted of CD8+ T cells. The immunoSEQ assay was version 4, run in survey mode. Assay: immunoSEQ multiplex PCR; the TCRdb copy retains only in-frame clones and omits some. The table lists almost 20,000 clones, around 82% of them singletons. Specimen: CD4+ T cells sorted from PBMCs after roughly 18-hour stimulation, collected from a patient who received antiretroviral therapy. This receptor was obtained from an adult man with HIV who was CMV-seropositive.

CDR3 bases: TGCAGCGTTGAAGGACAGGGGAGTGGGGGCACCGGGGAGCTGTTTTTT. Encoded protein: CSVEGQGSGGTGELFF. The J gene is TRBJ2-2, the V gene TRBV29-1; 8 nucleotides line up with TRBD1. The CDR3 totals 16 residues. V shed 1 base, J shed 4 bases, and the junction held 8 bases outside the gene matches. The germline CDR1 and CDR2 sequences are SQVTM and ANQGSEA.